This record covers a single TCR beta chain. This CDR3 is built from 11 residues. CDR1 is DFQATT and CDR2 is SNEGSKA in the germline V gene (reference sequence). These data are taken from a study of monozygotic twins with inflammatory bowel disease. TCRdb reprocessed the 5' RACE reads and reports one entry per CDR3 protein, with no DNA. The listing contains some 200,000 distinct CDR3 sequences. Total RNA isolation used whole blood (no T cell sorting was performed). The source is a human donor with ulcerative colitis or Crohn's disease, or a healthy co-twin of an affected twin (not recorded which). The chain links TRBV20-1 to TRBJ2-7; TCRdb's assignment of TRBD1 cannot be checked, as there is no DNA. Input material: blood. This CDR3 is CSASAPGEQYF.